A selection of T cell receptor beta chains follows, all from one sample in a study of cytomegalovirus exposure and HLA in healthy donors. This table comes from immunoSEQ multiplex PCR, and its TCRdb copy is limited to in-frame clones, with some not included. The sample totals 65,000 to 90,000 clones; its top ten clones hold over 3%. The specimen sequenced was PBMCs. The receptor source for this set is a female donor in good health and CMV-seropositive. Each CDR3 is given with its conserved first and last residue. The D gene is left open where the match is weak.

cdr3_length	v_call	d_call	j_call	cdr3_aa	cdr3_nt
13	TRBV5-1	TRBD1	TRBJ2-1	CASSFDRDNEQFF	TGCGCCAGCAGCTTTGACAGGGACAATGAGCAGTTCTTC
14	TRBV9	TRBD1	TRBJ2-2	CASSNRQGAGELFF	TGTGCCAGCAGCAACCGACAGGGTGCCGGGGAGCTGTTTTTT
15	TRBV28	-	TRBJ2-1	CASTSETNYYNEQFF	TGTGCCAGCACTAGCGAGACTAACTACTACAATGAGCAGTTCTTC
16	TRBV18	-	TRBJ2-2	CASPPRGVPNTGELFF	TGTGCCAGCCCACCCCGAGGCGTTCCGAACACCGGGGAGCTGTTTTTT
14	TRBV29-1	TRBD1	TRBJ1-2	CSVTSGTGVDGYTF	TGCAGCGTTACCTCCGGGACAGGGGTGGATGGCTACACCTTC
12	TRBV18	-	TRBJ1-2	CASQQGMNGYTF	TGTGCCAGTCAACAGGGTATGAATGGCTACACCTTC
17	TRBV11-3	-	TRBJ2-1	CASTARSGLSSHNEQFF	TGTGCCAGCACCGCTAGAAGCGGCCTTTCCTCTCACAATGAGCAGTTCTTC
18	TRBV12-5	-	TRBJ1-1	CASGLVPGLGLMNTEAFF	TGTGCTAGTGGTTTGGTACCAGGGCTGGGTTTAATGAACACTGAAGCTTTCTTT
14	TRBV5-1	-	TRBJ2-5	CASSFGVSQETQYF	TGCGCCAGCAGCTTTGGTGTGAGCCAAGAGACCCAGTACTTC
14	TRBV5-1	TRBD1	TRBJ1-1	CASSWGQGDTEAFF	TGCGCCAGCAGCTGGGGACAGGGTGACACTGAAGCTTTCTTT
14	TRBV10-1	TRBD1	TRBJ2-7	CASSQGQGNYEQYF	TGCGCCAGCAGCCAGGGACAGGGGAACTACGAGCAGTACTTC
14	TRBV18	-	TRBJ2-7	CASSPRGFLYEQYF	TGTGCCAGCTCACCAAGGGGATTCCTTTACGAGCAGTACTTC
15	TRBV5-1	TRBD2	TRBJ2-1	CASRTGTRPYNEQFF	TGCGCCAGCAGAACCGGGACTAGACCCTACAATGAGCAGTTCTTC
16	TRBV29-1	-	TRBJ1-1	CSVEDFGWYRGTEDFF	TGCAGCGTTGAAGATTTTGGATGGTATCGCGGCACTGAAGATTTCTTT
15	TRBV18	TRBD1	TRBJ2-7	CASSFPETGEHEQYF	TGTGCCAGCTCATTCCCAGAGACAGGGGAACACGAGCAGTACTTC
14	TRBV2	TRBD1	TRBJ1-5	CASSGTESNQPQHF	TGTGCCAGCTCCGGGACAGAGAGCAATCAGCCCCAGCATTTT
17	TRBV13	TRBD2	TRBJ2-2	CASSAPGLAGDTGELFF	TGTGCCAGCAGCGCCCCGGGACTAGCGGGAGACACCGGGGAGCTGTTTTTT